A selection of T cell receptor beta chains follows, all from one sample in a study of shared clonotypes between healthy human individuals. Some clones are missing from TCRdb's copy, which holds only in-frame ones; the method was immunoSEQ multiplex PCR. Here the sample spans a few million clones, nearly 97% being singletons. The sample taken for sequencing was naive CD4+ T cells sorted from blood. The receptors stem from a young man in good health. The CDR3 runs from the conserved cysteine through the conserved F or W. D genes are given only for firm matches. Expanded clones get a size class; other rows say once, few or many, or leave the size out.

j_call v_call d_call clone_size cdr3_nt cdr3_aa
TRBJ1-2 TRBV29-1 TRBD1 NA TGCAGCGTCAGATGGGGACAGTTTCCTTATGGCTACACCTTC CSVRWGQFPYGYTF
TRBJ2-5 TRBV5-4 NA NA TGTGCCAGCAGCGATGGAATGGCGCGGGGCGGTGAGACCCAGTACTTC CASSDGMARGGETQYF
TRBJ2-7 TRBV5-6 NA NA TGTGCCAGCAGCTTGATGGGACAAATGTACGAGCAGTACTTC CASSLMGQMYEQYF
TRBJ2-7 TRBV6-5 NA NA TGTGCCAGCAGTTATACAGAGCCGGGGGACGAGCAGTACTTC CASSYTEPGDEQYF
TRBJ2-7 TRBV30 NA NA TGTGCCTGGAGTGTAGGGGGGAGGGAGTACTTC CAWSVGGREYF
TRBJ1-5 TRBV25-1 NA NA TGTGCCAGCAGTGAAGGGGACCATCAGCCCCAGCATTTT CASSEGDHQPQHF
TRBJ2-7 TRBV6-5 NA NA TGTGCCAGCACCAGGGAAAGGAGCTCCTACGAGCAGTACTTC CASTRERSSYEQYF
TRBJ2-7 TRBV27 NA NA TGTGCCAGCAGTCACCGGGGTGGCCTAAGCTCCTACGAGCAGTACTTC CASSHRGGLSSYEQYF
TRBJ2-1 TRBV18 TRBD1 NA TGTGCCAGCTCACCTGGACAGGGGGTTTACAATGAGCAGTTCTTC CASSPGQGVYNEQFF
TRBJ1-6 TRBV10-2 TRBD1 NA TGCGCCAGCAGGGGACAGGGGGTATATAATTCACCCCTCCACTTT CASRGQGVYNSPLHF
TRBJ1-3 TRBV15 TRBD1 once TGTGCCACCAGCTGGCGGACAGGGACTGGAAACACCATATATTTT CATSWRTGTGNTIYF
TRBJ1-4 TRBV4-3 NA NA TGCGCCAGCACCATCTTGGGGGCCGCGGCTAATGAAAAACTGTTTTTT CASTILGAAANEKLFF
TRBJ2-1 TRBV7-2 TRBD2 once TGTGCCAACATCAGCGGGAGCTCCTACAATGAGCAGTTCTTC CANISGSSYNEQFF